This passage covers 3 T cell receptor beta chains from one sample sequenced in a study of shared T cell receptors in the human thymus (dated by TCRdb to 2020 to 2023). Receptor amplification or capture employed the immunoSEQ multiplex PCR assay. TCRdb retrieved this table from immuneACCESS and kept in-frame rearrangements only. Not all clones are present; in checked studies, unresolved V genes account for under half, and no reason is known for the remainder. Counted in this sample were 500,000 to 750,000 clones; roughly 88% of them appeared once. In total, the top ten clones hold over 0.008% of the sample. Another study also made use of these data, one on human thymus T cells.

The sequencing sample was made of thymocytes. The origin of the receptors is a boy less than two years old with a congenital heart defect. Donor details come from another sample of the same person, matched by shared clones.

This clone is a singleton in its sample. The chain employs TRBV29-1 and TRBJ2-7, with 9 positions matching TRBD1. CDR3 length equals 14 residues. Germline V lookup: CDR1 SQVTM, CDR2 ANQGSEA. The junction had 7 bases not matched to a gene; V was cut back by 5 bases and J by 2 bases. CDR3 amino acids: CSVPGQGDTYEQYF. CDR3 sequence (DNA): TGCAGCGTTCCGGGACAGGGCGACACCTACGAGCAGTACTTC.

This clone occurred once. This chain links TRBV27 with TRBJ2-1; 11 nucleotides align to TRBD2. The trim removed 3 bases at V and 4 bases at J, leaving 5 bases unmatched. The CDR3 contains 16 residues. Germline V CDR1 and CDR2: MNHEY, SMNVEV (reference sequence). The CDR3 loop is CASSFSGTSGYNEQFF. The CDR3 DNA sequence: TGTGCCAGCAGTTTCTCCGGGACTAGCGGATACAATGAGCAGTTCTTC.

The rearrangement uses TRBV25-1 and TRBJ2-5; D may be TRBD2 (6 bases). Germline V gene lookup returns CDR1 MGHDK and CDR2 SYGVNS. The V end lost 2 bases, the J end lost 1 base, and 17 bases lay between the germline ends. This CDR3 has 17 amino acids. CDR3 nucleotide sequence: TGTGCCAGCAGTGAAATCCGGGGGACCGCCCCCCAAGAGACCCAGTACTTC. Translation: CASSEIRGTAPQETQYF.